This TCR beta chain originates from a study of OX40 agonist ivuxolimab in advanced cancers. V was clipped by 5 bases and J by 5 bases; unmatched bases: 11. Per the germline V gene, CDR1 is SGHRS and CDR2 is YFSETQ. CDR3 length equals 16 residues. Clones were read by immunoSEQ multiplex PCR, and TCRdb kept only the in-frame ones, dropping some. The table shows 55,000 to 65,000 clones, with 70% to 90% occurring only once. The source is an adult with an advanced solid tumor such as melanoma, head and neck, liver or kidney cancer. This specimen was CD4+ or CD8+ T cells sorted from blood, taken in a trial of the OX40 agonist ivuxolimab. V and J are TRBV5-1 and TRBJ1-5, with TRBD1 matching 9 bases. The CDR3 region is CASSMEPTGGHQPQHF. The CDR3 DNA follows: TGCGCCAGCAGTATGGAGCCGACAGGGGGGCATCAGCCCCAGCATTTT.